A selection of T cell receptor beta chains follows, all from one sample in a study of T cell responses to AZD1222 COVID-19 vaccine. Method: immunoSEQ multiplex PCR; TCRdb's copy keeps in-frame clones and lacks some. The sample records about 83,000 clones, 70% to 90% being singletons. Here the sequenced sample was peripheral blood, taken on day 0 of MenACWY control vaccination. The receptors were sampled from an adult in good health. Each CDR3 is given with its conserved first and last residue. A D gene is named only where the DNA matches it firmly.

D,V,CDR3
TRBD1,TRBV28,CASSLWTGDEQYF
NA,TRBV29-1,CSAEGGGNEKLFF
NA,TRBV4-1,CASSRGQGNEKLFF
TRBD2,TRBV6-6,CASSYAGGPSEQFF
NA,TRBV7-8,CASSLLWRGTGEKLFF
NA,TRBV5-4,CASSLRRPGEETQYF
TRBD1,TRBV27,CASKLRGQGAREQYF
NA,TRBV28,CASSSIWPAFF
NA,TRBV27,CASSFGRNYGYTF
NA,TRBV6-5,CASSYSSNYEQYF
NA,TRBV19,CASSPTGTDYNEQFF
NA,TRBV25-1,CACEGWLAEAFF
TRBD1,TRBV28,CASSRQGWGGYTF
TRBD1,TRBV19,CASRSGGLSEKLFF
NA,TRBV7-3,CASSPSAATSTDTQYF
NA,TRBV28,CASSPQRGLDTEAFF
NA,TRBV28,CASGAETQYF
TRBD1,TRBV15,CATSRDRTGHGYTF
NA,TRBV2,CASSDAGRVVPDTIYF
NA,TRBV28,CASSSTWNEQFF
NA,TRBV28,CASSPIALGRMENEQFF
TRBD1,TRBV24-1,CATTERRQPGGYGYTF